One T cell receptor (beta chain) is described in this entry. The source of the sample is a study of blood T cell repertoires in COVID-19. Libraries were prepared by immunoSEQ multiplex PCR; TCRdb keeps only in-frame clonotypes and omits some of them. Of 80,000 to 100,000 clones listed, 70% to 90% were seen once; the top ten hold around 3.9%. Sequenced input: peripheral blood. This TCR was recovered from a human donor with COVID-19, enrolled during active disease. The donor label of this sample is uncertain.

CDR3 in amino acids: CASSRRTGRLGYGYTF. The CDR3, as DNA: TGTGCCAGCAGTCGACGGACAGGACGGCTCGGCTATGGCTACACCTTC. The genes are TRBV6-6 and TRBJ1-2, with 7 positions matching TRBD1. Germline CDR1 MNHNY, CDR2 SVGAGI (reference sequence). V trimming: 5 bases; J trimming: 4 bases; junction bases outside the gene matches: 13. The CDR3 runs to 16 residues.